These T cell receptor beta chains were read from a single sample in a study of blood T cell repertoires in COVID-19. Here immunoSEQ multiplex PCR was the method, and the copy in TCRdb shows in-frame clones only, minus some. The table records approximately 340,000 clones, 87% of them present only once. Input material: peripheral blood. These receptors all come from a man under 40 with COVID-19, enrolled during active disease. Both conserved end residues are part of each CDR3. Fields, in order: clone size, D gene, J gene, V gene, CDR3 protein, CDR3 DNA. The D gene is left open where the match is weak. Clone sizes are given selectively: once, few, many, or a class where the clone is expanded.

clone_size: -
d_call: -
j_call: TRBJ2-3
v_call: TRBV2
cdr3_aa: CASKMEGSSTDTQYF
cdr3_nt: TGTGCCAGCAAGATGGAGGGCTCTAGCACAGATACGCAGTATTTT

clone_size: -
d_call: TRBD2
j_call: TRBJ2-7
v_call: TRBV19
cdr3_aa: CASSPLTSGSSYEQYF
cdr3_nt: TGTGCCAGTAGCCCGTTGACTAGCGGGAGTTCTTACGAGCAGTACTTC

clone_size: -
d_call: TRBD2
j_call: TRBJ2-5
v_call: TRBV5-1
cdr3_aa: CASRGTTQETQYF
cdr3_nt: TGCGCCAGCAGGGGGACTACCCAAGAGACCCAGTACTTC

clone_size: -
d_call: TRBD2
j_call: TRBJ2-1
v_call: TRBV15
cdr3_aa: CATSGKRELLNEQFF
cdr3_nt: TGTGCCACCAGCGGAAAGCGGGAGCTCCTCAATGAGCAGTTCTTC

clone_size: -
d_call: -
j_call: TRBJ1-5
v_call: TRBV19
cdr3_aa: CASSRGGLLSNQPQHF
cdr3_nt: TGTGCCAGTAGCAGAGGAGGGCTGCTTAGCAATCAGCCCCAGCATTTT

clone_size: -
d_call: TRBD1
j_call: TRBJ1-1
v_call: TRBV15
cdr3_aa: CATSRMTGGNTEAFF
cdr3_nt: TGTGCCACCAGCAGAATGACAGGGGGGAACACTGAAGCTTTCTTT

clone_size: -
d_call: -
j_call: TRBJ1-1
v_call: TRBV19
cdr3_aa: CASSIQRDTEAFF
cdr3_nt: TGTGCCAGTAGTATTCAGAGGGACACTGAAGCTTTCTTT

clone_size: -
d_call: -
j_call: TRBJ1-1
v_call: TRBV5-6
cdr3_aa: CASSLQGRRFTEAFF
cdr3_nt: TGTGCCAGCAGCTTGCAGGGGAGAAGGTTCACTGAAGCTTTCTTT

clone_size: -
d_call: -
j_call: TRBJ1-3
v_call: TRBV3-1/TRBV3-2
cdr3_aa: CASSQGGVSGNTIYF
cdr3_nt: TGTGCCAGCAGCCAAGGGGGCGTCTCTGGAAACACCATATATTTT

clone_size: -
d_call: TRBD1
j_call: TRBJ2-7
v_call: TRBV19
cdr3_aa: CASSQGVGYEQYF
cdr3_nt: TGTGCCAGCTCGCAGGGGGTTGGCTACGAGCAGTACTTC

clone_size: -
d_call: TRBD1
j_call: TRBJ2-2
v_call: TRBV6-5
cdr3_aa: CASRDDRVGSGELFF
cdr3_nt: TGTGCCAGCAGGGACGACAGGGTGGGCTCCGGGGAGCTGTTTTTT

clone_size: -
d_call: TRBD2
j_call: TRBJ2-7
v_call: TRBV9
cdr3_aa: CASSETSGTSYEQYF
cdr3_nt: TGTGCCAGCAGCGAGACTAGCGGGACCTCCTACGAGCAGTACTTC

clone_size: -
d_call: TRBD2
j_call: TRBJ2-1
v_call: TRBV5-1
cdr3_aa: CASSVTSGSLDEQFF
cdr3_nt: TGCGCCAGCAGCGTGACTAGCGGGAGTCTGGATGAGCAGTTCTTC

clone_size: -
d_call: -
j_call: TRBJ2-7
v_call: TRBV9
cdr3_aa: CASSLTPGYEQYF
cdr3_nt: TGTGCCAGCAGCCTCACTCCCGGGTACGAGCAGTACTTC

clone_size: -
d_call: TRBD2
j_call: TRBJ2-2
v_call: TRBV14
cdr3_aa: CASSQDFRVAGGPETGELFF
cdr3_nt: TGTGCCAGCAGCCAAGATTTTAGAGTAGCGGGAGGGCCAGAGACCGGGGAGCTGTTTTTT

clone_size: -
d_call: -
j_call: TRBJ1-3
v_call: TRBV7-9
cdr3_aa: CASSFPGNTIYF
cdr3_nt: TGTGCCAGCAGCTTCCCGGGAAACACCATATATTTT

clone_size: -
d_call: -
j_call: TRBJ2-7
v_call: TRBV2
cdr3_aa: CASTESDTYEQYF
cdr3_nt: TGTGCCAGCACTGAAAGTGACACCTACGAGCAGTACTTC

clone_size: once
d_call: TRBD1
j_call: TRBJ1-1
v_call: TRBV5-4
cdr3_aa: CASRRGGTEAFF
cdr3_nt: TGTGCCAGCCGTAGAGGGGGCACCGAAGCTTTCTTT

clone_size: once
d_call: TRBD2
j_call: TRBJ2-5
v_call: TRBV9
cdr3_aa: CASSATSGGPQETQYF
cdr3_nt: TGTGCCAGCAGCGCTACTAGCGGGGGTCCACAAGAGACCCAGTACTTC

clone_size: -
d_call: TRBD2
j_call: TRBJ2-1
v_call: TRBV30
cdr3_aa: CAWGTGGLSNEQFF
cdr3_nt: TGTGCCTGGGGGACGGGAGGGCTTTCCAATGAGCAGTTCTTC

clone_size: -
d_call: -
j_call: TRBJ1-1
v_call: TRBV28
cdr3_aa: CASSSSTSIEAFF
cdr3_nt: TGTGCCAGCAGCTCTTCGACTAGCATTGAAGCTTTCTTT

clone_size: -
d_call: -
j_call: TRBJ2-3
v_call: TRBV2
cdr3_aa: CASSEQDFNTDTQYF
cdr3_nt: TGTGCCAGCAGTGAACAGGATTTCAACACAGATACGCAGTATTTT

clone_size: -
d_call: -
j_call: TRBJ2-4
v_call: TRBV6-2/TRBV6-3
cdr3_aa: CASSYGQPNIQYF
cdr3_nt: TGTGCCAGCAGTTATGGACAGCCCAACATTCAGTACTTC

clone_size: -
d_call: -
j_call: TRBJ1-4
v_call: TRBV5-1
cdr3_aa: CASREGRASTNEKLFF
cdr3_nt: TGCGCCAGCAGGGAGGGAAGGGCCTCAACTAATGAAAAACTGTTTTTT

clone_size: -
d_call: -
j_call: TRBJ1-2
v_call: TRBV5-4
cdr3_aa: CASSLEAAPYGYTF
cdr3_nt: TGTGCCAGCAGCTTGGAAGCTGCGCCTTATGGCTACACCTTC

clone_size: -
d_call: -
j_call: TRBJ2-6
v_call: TRBV3-1/TRBV3-2
cdr3_aa: CASSPRNSGANVLTF
cdr3_nt: TGTGCCAGCAGCCCGCGGAACTCTGGGGCCAACGTCCTGACTTTC

clone_size: -
d_call: TRBD1
j_call: TRBJ2-7
v_call: TRBV5-1
cdr3_aa: CASSPGQGLVGQYF
cdr3_nt: TGCGCCAGCAGCCCCGGACAGGGTCTTGTAGGGCAGTACTTC

clone_size: once
d_call: TRBD1
j_call: TRBJ1-1
v_call: TRBV19
cdr3_aa: CASSIDRETEAFF
cdr3_nt: TGTGCCAGTAGTATCGACAGGGAAACTGAAGCTTTCTTT

clone_size: once
d_call: TRBD1
j_call: TRBJ2-7
v_call: TRBV27
cdr3_aa: CASSLGQGGYEQYF
cdr3_nt: TGTGCCAGCAGCCTAGGACAGGGCGGCTACGAGCAGTACTTC

clone_size: -
d_call: -
j_call: TRBJ1-1
v_call: TRBV19
cdr3_aa: CASSPAGTLNTEAFF
cdr3_nt: TGTGCCAGTAGTCCCGCCGGGACACTGAACACTGAAGCTTTCTTT

clone_size: -
d_call: TRBD1
j_call: TRBJ1-2
v_call: TRBV3-1/TRBV3-2
cdr3_aa: CASSHHPGQTNYGYTF
cdr3_nt: TGTGCCAGCAGCCATCACCCGGGACAGACTAACTATGGCTACACCTTC

clone_size: -
d_call: TRBD1
j_call: TRBJ1-4
v_call: TRBV13
cdr3_aa: CASSLGRDRVEKLFF
cdr3_nt: TGTGCCAGCAGCTTAGGGCGTGACAGGGTTGAAAAACTGTTTTTT

clone_size: -
d_call: -
j_call: TRBJ2-3
v_call: TRBV18
cdr3_aa: CASSPVAVDRTDTQYF
cdr3_nt: TGTGCCAGCTCACCGGTGGCCGTAGACAGGACAGATACGCAGTATTTT

clone_size: -
d_call: -
j_call: TRBJ1-1
v_call: TRBV15
cdr3_aa: CATSRDVGGEAFF
cdr3_nt: TGTGCCACCAGCAGAGATGTTGGCGGGGAAGCTTTCTTT

clone_size: -
d_call: TRBD1
j_call: TRBJ1-1
v_call: TRBV18
cdr3_aa: CASSLSLGVRTGSFAFF
cdr3_nt: TGTGCCAGCTCACTCTCTCTGGGCGTCCGGACAGGGTCTTTTGCTTTCTTT

clone_size: once
d_call: TRBD2
j_call: TRBJ2-1
v_call: TRBV29-1
cdr3_aa: CSVAGTSQYNEQFF
cdr3_nt: TGCAGCGTAGCGGGGACTAGCCAGTACAATGAGCAGTTCTTC

clone_size: -
d_call: -
j_call: TRBJ2-5
v_call: TRBV9
cdr3_aa: CASSAGSQETQYF
cdr3_nt: TGTGCCAGCAGCGCAGGGTCCCAAGAGACCCAGTACTTC

clone_size: -
d_call: -
j_call: TRBJ1-2
v_call: TRBV9
cdr3_aa: CASSSEVSAIDGYTF
cdr3_nt: TGTGCCAGCAGCTCAGAGGTATCCGCTATTGATGGCTACACCTTC

clone_size: -
d_call: -
j_call: TRBJ2-3
v_call: TRBV5-8
cdr3_aa: CASSLAWPSTDTQYF
cdr3_nt: TGTGCCAGCAGCTTGGCCTGGCCTAGCACAGATACGCAGTATTTT

clone_size: -
d_call: TRBD1
j_call: TRBJ2-3
v_call: TRBV15
cdr3_aa: CATSRDSGGLLTDTQYF
cdr3_nt: TGTGCCACCAGCAGAGATTCAGGGGGCCTCCTCACAGATACGCAGTATTTT

clone_size: -
d_call: TRBD1
j_call: TRBJ2-4
v_call: TRBV6-5
cdr3_aa: CASRVTGGTKNIQYF
cdr3_nt: TGTGCCAGCAGGGTGACAGGGGGGACCAAAAACATTCAGTACTTC

clone_size: -
d_call: -
j_call: TRBJ1-4
v_call: TRBV18
cdr3_aa: CASSPYREGEKLFF
cdr3_nt: TGTGCCAGCTCGCCCTACAGGGAAGGCGAAAAACTGTTTTTT

clone_size: -
d_call: -
j_call: TRBJ1-2
v_call: TRBV3-1/TRBV3-2
cdr3_aa: CASSQTGSYGYTF
cdr3_nt: TGTGCCAGCAGCCAAACAGGGTCCTATGGCTACACCTTC

clone_size: -
d_call: TRBD2
j_call: TRBJ2-7
v_call: TRBV6-2/TRBV6-3
cdr3_aa: CASSSPPGDYSYEQYF
cdr3_nt: TGTGCCAGCAGTTCCCCCCCGGGGGACTACTCCTACGAGCAGTACTTC

clone_size: -
d_call: -
j_call: TRBJ2-5
v_call: TRBV19
cdr3_aa: CASTPWAGQETQYF
cdr3_nt: TGTGCCAGTACCCCATGGGCGGGACAAGAGACCCAGTACTTC

clone_size: -
d_call: -
j_call: TRBJ2-1
v_call: TRBV10-3
cdr3_aa: CAIQDRNYNEQFF
cdr3_nt: TGTGCCATCCAGGACAGAAACTACAATGAGCAGTTCTTC

clone_size: once
d_call: -
j_call: TRBJ1-1
v_call: TRBV2
cdr3_aa: CASSWTANTEAFF
cdr3_nt: TGTGCCAGCAGTTGGACAGCGAACACTGAAGCTTTCTTT

clone_size: -
d_call: TRBD2
j_call: TRBJ2-1
v_call: TRBV5-1
cdr3_aa: CASSRNGLAGVVGINEQFF
cdr3_nt: TGCGCCAGCAGCCGAAATGGACTAGCGGGAGTCGTTGGGATCAATGAGCAGTTCTTC

clone_size: -
d_call: -
j_call: TRBJ1-1
v_call: TRBV6-6
cdr3_aa: CASSFRPSEGAFF
cdr3_nt: TGTGCCAGCAGTTTCCGCCCAAGTGAGGGAGCTTTCTTT

clone_size: -
d_call: -
j_call: TRBJ1-3
v_call: TRBV5-6
cdr3_aa: CASSFLDRDSSGNTIYF
cdr3_nt: TGTGCCAGCAGCTTCTTAGATCGGGATAGCTCTGGAAACACCATATATTTT

clone_size: -
d_call: -
j_call: TRBJ2-5
v_call: TRBV10-3
cdr3_aa: CAISLGEGETQYF
cdr3_nt: TGTGCCATTTCACTTGGAGAGGGCGAGACCCAGTACTTC

clone_size: -
d_call: TRBD1
j_call: TRBJ1-1
v_call: TRBV19
cdr3_aa: CASNRQGKNTEAFF
cdr3_nt: TGTGCCAGTAATCGACAGGGGAAGAACACTGAAGCTTTCTTT

clone_size: few
d_call: TRBD1
j_call: TRBJ2-5
v_call: TRBV7-9
cdr3_aa: CASSPPTGSETQYF
cdr3_nt: TGTGCCAGCAGCCCTCCGACAGGGTCGGAGACCCAGTACTTC